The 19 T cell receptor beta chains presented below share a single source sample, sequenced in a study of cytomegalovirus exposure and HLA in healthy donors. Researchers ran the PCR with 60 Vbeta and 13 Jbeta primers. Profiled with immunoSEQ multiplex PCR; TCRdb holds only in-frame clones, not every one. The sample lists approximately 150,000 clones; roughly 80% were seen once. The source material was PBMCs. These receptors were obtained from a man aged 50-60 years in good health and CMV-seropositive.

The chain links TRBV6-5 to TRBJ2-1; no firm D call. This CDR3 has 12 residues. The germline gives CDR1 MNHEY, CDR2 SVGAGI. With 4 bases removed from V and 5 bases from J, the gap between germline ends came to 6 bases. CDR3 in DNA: TGTGCCAGCAGTTTCCGGGACAATGAGCAGTTCTTC. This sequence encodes CASSFRDNEQFF.

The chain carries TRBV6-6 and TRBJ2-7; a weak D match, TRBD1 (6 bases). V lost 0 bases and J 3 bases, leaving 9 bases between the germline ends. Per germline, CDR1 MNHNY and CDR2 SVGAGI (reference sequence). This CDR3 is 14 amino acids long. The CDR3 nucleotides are TGTGCCAGCAGTTACTCTAGGACAGTCTACGAGCAGTACTTC. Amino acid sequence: CASSYSRTVYEQYF.

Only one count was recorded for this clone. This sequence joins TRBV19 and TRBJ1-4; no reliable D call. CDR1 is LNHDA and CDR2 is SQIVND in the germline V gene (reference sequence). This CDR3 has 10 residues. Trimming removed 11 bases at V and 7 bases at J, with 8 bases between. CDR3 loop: CASSGEKLFF. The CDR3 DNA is TGTGCCTCTTCGGGTGAAAAACTGTTTTTT.

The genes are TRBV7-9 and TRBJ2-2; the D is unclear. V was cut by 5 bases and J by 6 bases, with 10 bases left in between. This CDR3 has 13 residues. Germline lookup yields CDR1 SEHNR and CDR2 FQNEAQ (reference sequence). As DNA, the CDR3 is TGTGCCAGCAGCCCGAGTGAGTCCGGGGAGCTGTTTTTT. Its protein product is CASSPSESGELFF. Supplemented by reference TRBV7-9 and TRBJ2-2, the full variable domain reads DTGVSQNPRHKITKRGQNVTFRCDPISEHNRLYWYRQTLGQGPEFLTYFQNEAQLEKSRLLSDRFSAERPKGSFSTLEIQRTEQGDSAMYLCASSPSESGELFFGEGSRLTVL.

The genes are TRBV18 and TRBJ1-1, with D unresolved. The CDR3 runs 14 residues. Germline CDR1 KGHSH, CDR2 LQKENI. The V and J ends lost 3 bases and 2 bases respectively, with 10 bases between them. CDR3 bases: TGTGCCAGCTCACCCACATCGGGAAACACTGAAGCTTTCTTT. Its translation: CASSPTSGNTEAFF.

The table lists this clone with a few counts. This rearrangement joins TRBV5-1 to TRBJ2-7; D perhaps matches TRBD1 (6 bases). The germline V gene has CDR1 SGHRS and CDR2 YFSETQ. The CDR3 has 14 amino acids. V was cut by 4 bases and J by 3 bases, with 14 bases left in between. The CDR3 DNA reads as TGCGCCAGCAGCCCCGGGGACATTTTCTACGAGCAGTACTTC. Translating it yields CASSPGDIFYEQYF.

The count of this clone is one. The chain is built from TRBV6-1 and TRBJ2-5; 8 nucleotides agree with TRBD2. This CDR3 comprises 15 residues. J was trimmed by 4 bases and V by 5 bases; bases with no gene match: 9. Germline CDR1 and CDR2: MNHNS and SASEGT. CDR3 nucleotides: TGTGCCAGCAGTCCGCGGACTAGCCTCAGAGAGACCCAGTACTTC. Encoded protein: CASSPRTSLRETQYF.

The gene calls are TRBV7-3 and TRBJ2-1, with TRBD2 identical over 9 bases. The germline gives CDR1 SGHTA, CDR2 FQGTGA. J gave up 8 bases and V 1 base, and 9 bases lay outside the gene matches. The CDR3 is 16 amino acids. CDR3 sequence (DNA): TGTGCCAGCAGCTTAAAGGGACTAGCCGGGGGCTATGAGCAGTTCTTC. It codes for CASSLKGLAGGYEQFF.

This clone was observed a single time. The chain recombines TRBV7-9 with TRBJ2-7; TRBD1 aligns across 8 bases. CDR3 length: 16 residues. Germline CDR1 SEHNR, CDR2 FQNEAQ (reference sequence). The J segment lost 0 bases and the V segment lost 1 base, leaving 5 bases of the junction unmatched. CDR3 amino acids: CASSLGTGKSSYEQYF. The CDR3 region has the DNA TGTGCCAGCAGCTTAGGGACAGGGAAGAGCTCCTACGAGCAGTACTTC.

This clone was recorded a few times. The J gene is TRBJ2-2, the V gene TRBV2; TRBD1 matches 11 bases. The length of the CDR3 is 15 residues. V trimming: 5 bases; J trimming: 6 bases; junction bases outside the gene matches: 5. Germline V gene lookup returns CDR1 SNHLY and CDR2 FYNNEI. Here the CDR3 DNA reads TGTGCCAGCAGTTACCGGGACAGGGGGGCCGGGGAGCTGTTTTTT. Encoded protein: CASSYRDRGAGELFF.

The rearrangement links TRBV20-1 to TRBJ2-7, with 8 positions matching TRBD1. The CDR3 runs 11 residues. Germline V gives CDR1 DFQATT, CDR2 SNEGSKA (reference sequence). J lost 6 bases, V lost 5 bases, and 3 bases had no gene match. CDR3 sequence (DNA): TGCAGTGCTCCCGACAGGGGCGAGCAGTACTTC. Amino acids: CSAPDRGEQYF.

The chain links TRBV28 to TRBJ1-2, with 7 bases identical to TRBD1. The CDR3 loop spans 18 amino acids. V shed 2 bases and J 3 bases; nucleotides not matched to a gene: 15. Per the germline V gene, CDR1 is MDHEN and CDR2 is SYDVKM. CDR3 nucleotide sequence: TGTGCCAGCAGTTTAAAAAGGGGCAGGGGGTTTAATTACTATGGCTACACCTTC. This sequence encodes CASSLKRGRGFNYYGYTF.

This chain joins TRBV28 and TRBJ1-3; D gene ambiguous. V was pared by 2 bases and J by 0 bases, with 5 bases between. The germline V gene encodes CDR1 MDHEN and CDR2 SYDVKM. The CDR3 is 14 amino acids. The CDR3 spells CASSLPYSGNTIYF. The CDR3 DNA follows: TGTGCCAGCAGTTTACCCTACTCTGGAAACACCATATATTTT.

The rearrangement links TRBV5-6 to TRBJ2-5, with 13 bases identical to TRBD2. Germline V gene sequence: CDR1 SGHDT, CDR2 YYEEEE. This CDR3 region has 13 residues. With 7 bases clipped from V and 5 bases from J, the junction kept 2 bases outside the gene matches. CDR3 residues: CASGLAGDETQYF. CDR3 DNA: TGTGCCAGCGGACTAGCGGGAGACGAGACCCAGTACTTC.

This chain's CDR3 is CARNTDSAAGANVLTF. The CDR3 bases are TGCGCCAGGAACACTGACAGCGCCGCTGGGGCCAACGTCCTGACTTTC. The rearrangement joins TRBV5-1 to TRBJ2-6; possible D gene TRBD1, 5 bases. V lost 8 bases to trimming and J lost 2 bases, with 17 bases between them. There are 16 residues in the CDR3. Germline-derived CDR1 and CDR2 are SGHRS and YFSETQ.

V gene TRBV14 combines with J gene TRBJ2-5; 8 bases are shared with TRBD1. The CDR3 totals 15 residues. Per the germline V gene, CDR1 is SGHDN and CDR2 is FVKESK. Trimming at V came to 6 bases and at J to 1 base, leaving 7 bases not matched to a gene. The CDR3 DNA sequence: TGTGCCAGCAGTCCGACAGGGGTATTCCAAGAGACCCAGTACTTC. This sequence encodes CASSPTGVFQETQYF.

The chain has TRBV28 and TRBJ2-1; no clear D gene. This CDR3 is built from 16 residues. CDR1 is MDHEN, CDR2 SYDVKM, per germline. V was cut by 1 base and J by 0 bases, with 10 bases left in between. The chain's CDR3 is CASSLSYPSSYNEQFF. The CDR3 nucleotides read TGTGCCAGCAGTTTATCTTATCCCAGCTCCTACAATGAGCAGTTCTTC.

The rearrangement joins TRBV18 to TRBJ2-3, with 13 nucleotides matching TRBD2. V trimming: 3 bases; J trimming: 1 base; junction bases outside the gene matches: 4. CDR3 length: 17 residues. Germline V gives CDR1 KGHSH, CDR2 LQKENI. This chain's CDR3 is CASSPPGLAGRTDTQYF. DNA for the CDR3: TGTGCCAGCTCACCGCCGGGACTAGCGGGGCGCACAGATACGCAGTATTTT.

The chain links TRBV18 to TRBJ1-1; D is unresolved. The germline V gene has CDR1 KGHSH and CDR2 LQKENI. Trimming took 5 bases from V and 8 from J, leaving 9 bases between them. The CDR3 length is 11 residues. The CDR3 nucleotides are TGTGCCAGCTCAGAACTTGCAGAAGCTTTCTTT. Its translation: CASSELAEAFF.